This TCR beta chain was captured in a study of T cell responses to AZD1222 COVID-19 vaccine. The V and J ends lost 6 bases and 2 bases respectively, with 22 bases between them. The germline gives CDR1 MDHEN, CDR2 SYDVKM. The CDR3 runs 17 residues. Some clones are missing from TCRdb's copy, which holds only in-frame ones; the method was immunoSEQ multiplex PCR. The sample includes about 110,000 clones, about 88% of them seen just once. This rearrangement joins TRBV28 to TRBJ1-2; maybe TRBD1 (5 bases). This TCR was recovered from an adult in good health. Material: peripheral blood, obtained on day 0 of AZD1222 vaccination. The CDR3 nucleotides are TGTGCCAGCAGCTACGCGGGACGCCCTCACGCGAACTATGGCTACACCTTC. Translation gives CASSYAGRPHANYGYTF.